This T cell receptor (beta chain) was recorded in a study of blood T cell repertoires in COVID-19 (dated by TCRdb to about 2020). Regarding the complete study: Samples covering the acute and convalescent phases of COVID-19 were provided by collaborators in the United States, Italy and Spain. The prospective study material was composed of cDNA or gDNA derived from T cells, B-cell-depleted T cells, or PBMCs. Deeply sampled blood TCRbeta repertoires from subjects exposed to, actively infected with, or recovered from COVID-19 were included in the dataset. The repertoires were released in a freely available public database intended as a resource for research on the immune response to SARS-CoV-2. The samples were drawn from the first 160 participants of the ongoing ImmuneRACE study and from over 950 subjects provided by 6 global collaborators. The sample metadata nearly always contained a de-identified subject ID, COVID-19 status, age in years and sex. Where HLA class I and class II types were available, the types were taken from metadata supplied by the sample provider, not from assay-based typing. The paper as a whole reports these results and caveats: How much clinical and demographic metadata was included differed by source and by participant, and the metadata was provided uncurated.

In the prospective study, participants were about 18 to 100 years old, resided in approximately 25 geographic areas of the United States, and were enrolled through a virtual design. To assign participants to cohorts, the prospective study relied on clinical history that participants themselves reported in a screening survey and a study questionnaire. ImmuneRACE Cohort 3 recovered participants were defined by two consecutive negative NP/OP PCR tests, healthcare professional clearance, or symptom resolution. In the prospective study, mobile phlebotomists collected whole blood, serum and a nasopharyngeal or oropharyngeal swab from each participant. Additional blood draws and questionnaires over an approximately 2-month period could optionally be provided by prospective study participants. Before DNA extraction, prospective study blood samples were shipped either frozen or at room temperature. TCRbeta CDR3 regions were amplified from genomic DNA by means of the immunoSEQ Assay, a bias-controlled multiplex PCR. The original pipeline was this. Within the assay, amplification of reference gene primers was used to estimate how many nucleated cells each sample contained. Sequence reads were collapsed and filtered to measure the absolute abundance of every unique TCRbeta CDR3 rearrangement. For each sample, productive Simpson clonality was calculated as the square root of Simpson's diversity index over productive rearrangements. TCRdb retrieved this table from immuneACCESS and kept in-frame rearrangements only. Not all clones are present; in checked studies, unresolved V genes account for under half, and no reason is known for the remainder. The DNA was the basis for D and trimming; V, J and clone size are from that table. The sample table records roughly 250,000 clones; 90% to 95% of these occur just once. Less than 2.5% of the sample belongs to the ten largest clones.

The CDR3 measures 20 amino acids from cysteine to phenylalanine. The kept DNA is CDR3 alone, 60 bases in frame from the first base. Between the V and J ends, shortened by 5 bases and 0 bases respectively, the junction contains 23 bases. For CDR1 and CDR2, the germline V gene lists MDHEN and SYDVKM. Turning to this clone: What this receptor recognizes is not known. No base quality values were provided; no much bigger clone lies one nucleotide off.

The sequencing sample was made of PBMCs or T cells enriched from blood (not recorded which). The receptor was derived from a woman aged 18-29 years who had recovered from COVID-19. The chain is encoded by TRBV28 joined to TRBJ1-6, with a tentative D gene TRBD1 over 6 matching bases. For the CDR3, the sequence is CASSLISGGAKSSYNSPLHF. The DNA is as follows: TGTGCCAGCAGTCTCATCAGTGGGGGGGCGAAGAGCTCCTATAATTCACCCCTCCACTTT.